This is a list of T cell receptor beta chains from one sample in a study of cytomegalovirus exposure and HLA in healthy donors. Assay: immunoSEQ multiplex PCR; the TCRdb copy retains only in-frame clones and omits some. Of under 150,000 clones in the sample, about four fifths were seen once. Source material: PBMCs. The receptor set was obtained from a woman aged 40 to 50 in good health and CMV-seropositive. The CDR3 runs from the conserved cysteine through the conserved F or W.

V	J	CDR3
TRBV5-1	TRBJ2-7	CASSSDGQSSYEQYF
TRBV10-3	TRBJ2-3	CAISEQVAGDTQYF
TRBV5-1	TRBJ2-6	CASSATAGSGANVLTF
TRBV7-2	TRBJ2-3	CASSLASDTQYF
TRBV5-1	TRBJ2-2	CASSLYPGTGELFF
TRBV28	TRBJ1-5	CASSLQGPNQPQHF
TRBV5-6	TRBJ2-1	CASSFGGQSGLEQFF
TRBV6-1	TRBJ2-2	CASSVPDTGELFF
TRBV7-8	TRBJ2-1	CASSTQRQSSYNEQFF
TRBV5-1	TRBJ1-3	CASSDGHSGNTIYF
TRBV28	TRBJ1-2	CASSLYRDSANYGYTF
TRBV7-8	TRBJ1-2	CASSLAAGTYGYTF
TRBV5-5	TRBJ2-1	CASSPDFASYNEQFF
TRBV30	TRBJ2-1	CAWSAMSGNYNEQFF
TRBV5-8	TRBJ2-5	CASSLIKETQYF
TRBV2	TRBJ2-5	CASSGTGGGETQYF
TRBV5-4	TRBJ2-5	CATHLRGGVGQETQYF
TRBV6-5	TRBJ2-7	CASSYFGGRGEQYF
TRBV2	TRBJ1-3	CASSFDRGYHPGNTIYF